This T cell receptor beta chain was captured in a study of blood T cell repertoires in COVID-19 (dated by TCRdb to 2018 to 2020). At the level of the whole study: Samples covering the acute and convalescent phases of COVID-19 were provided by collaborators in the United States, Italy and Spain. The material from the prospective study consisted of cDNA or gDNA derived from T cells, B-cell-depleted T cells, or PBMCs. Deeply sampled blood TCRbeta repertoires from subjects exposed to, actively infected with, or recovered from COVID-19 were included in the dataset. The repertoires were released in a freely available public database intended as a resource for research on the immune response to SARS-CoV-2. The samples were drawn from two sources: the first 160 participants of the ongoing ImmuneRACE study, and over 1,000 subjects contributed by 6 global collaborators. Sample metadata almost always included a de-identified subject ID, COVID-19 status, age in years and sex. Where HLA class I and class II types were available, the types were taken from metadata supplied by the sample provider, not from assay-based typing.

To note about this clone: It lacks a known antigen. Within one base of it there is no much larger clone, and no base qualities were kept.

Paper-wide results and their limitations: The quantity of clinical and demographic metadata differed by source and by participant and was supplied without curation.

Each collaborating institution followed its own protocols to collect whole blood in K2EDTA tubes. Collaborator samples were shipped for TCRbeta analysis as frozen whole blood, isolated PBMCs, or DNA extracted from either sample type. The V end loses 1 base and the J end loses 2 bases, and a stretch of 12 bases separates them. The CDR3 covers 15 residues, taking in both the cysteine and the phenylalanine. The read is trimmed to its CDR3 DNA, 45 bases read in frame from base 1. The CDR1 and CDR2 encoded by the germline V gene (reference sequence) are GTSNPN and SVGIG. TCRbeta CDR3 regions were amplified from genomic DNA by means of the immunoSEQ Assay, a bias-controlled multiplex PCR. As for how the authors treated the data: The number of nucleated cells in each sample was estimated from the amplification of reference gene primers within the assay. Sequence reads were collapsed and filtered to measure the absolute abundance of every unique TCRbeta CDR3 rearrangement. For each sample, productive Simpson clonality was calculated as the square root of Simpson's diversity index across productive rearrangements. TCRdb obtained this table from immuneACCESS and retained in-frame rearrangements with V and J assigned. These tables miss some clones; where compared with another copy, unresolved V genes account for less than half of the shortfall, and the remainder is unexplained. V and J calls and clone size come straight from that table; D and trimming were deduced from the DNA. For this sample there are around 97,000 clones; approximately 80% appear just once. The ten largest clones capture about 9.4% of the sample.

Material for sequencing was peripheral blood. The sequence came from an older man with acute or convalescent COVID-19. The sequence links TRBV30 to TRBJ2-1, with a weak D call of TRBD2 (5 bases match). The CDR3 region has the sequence CAWSGAGVAYNEQFF. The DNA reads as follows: TGTGCCTGGAGTGGTGCCGGGGTAGCCTACAATGAGCAGTTCTTC.